Sequencing of this TCR beta chain was carried out in a study of blood T cell repertoires in COVID-19. At the level of the study: The United States, Italy and Spain were the sources of the acute and convalescent COVID-19 samples. PBMCs, B-cell-depleted T cells, or T cells provided the cDNA or gDNA that made up the material.

Original analysis: For nucleated cells, counts were estimated from reference gene primer amplification. Method: immunoSEQ multiplex PCR; TCRdb's copy keeps in-frame clones and lacks some. Clone size and the V and J calls come from that table; the DNA yielded D and trimming. Among some 340,000 clones listed, around 83% were seen once. The CDR3 has 16 amino acids. The V gene lost 8 bases and the J gene lost 0 bases, with 20 bases spanning the gap. Germline lookup yields CDR1 GTSNPN and CDR2 SVGIG (reference sequence). The sequence derives from a man aged 25-45 years with active or convalescent COVID-19. V gene TRBV30 combines with J gene TRBJ2-1; D not certain. The sequenced material came from peripheral blood. The CDR3 DNA reads as TGTGCCCCTCGGCCCGAACTGGCTAGCTCCTACAATGAGCAGTTCTTC. The encoded protein is CAPRPELASSYNEQFF.